A single sample is the source of the 30 T cell receptor beta chains below, sequenced in a study of blood T cell repertoires in COVID-19. Generated by immunoSEQ multiplex PCR, the TCRdb table keeps only in-frame clones and is missing some. The table records 26,000 or so clones, over 75% of them present only once. Sequenced: peripheral blood. Receptors were obtained from a human donor with active COVID-19. The donor label of this sample is uncertain.

This clone was counted once. This sequence joins TRBV6-5 and TRBJ2-7; 8 bases are shared with TRBD1. Trimming cost V 6 bases and J 6 bases; bases outside gene matches: 10. This CDR3 is 14 amino acids long. Germline-derived CDR1 and CDR2 are MNHEY and SVGAGI. CDR3 DNA: TGTGCCAGCAGCCCGGACAGGGAGAATGCCGAGCAGTACTTC. Amino acid sequence: CASSPDRENAEQYF.

The chain recombines TRBV6-2 or TRBV6-3 with TRBJ2-2, with D possibly matching TRBD1 (5 bases). V lost 5 bases and J lost 6, with 7 bases in between. The CDR3 totals 12 residues. CDR1 is MNHEY and CDR2 is SVGEGT in the germline V gene. CDR3 sequence reads: CASSMGPGELFF. The CDR3 region has the DNA TGTGCCAGCAGTATGGGGCCCGGGGAGCTGTTTTTT.

J is TRBJ2-1 and V is TRBV30; TRBD2 is a possible D gene (6 bases). Trimming stripped 0 bases from V and 1 base from J, with 13 bases between. The CDR3 runs to 16 residues. Per the germline V gene, CDR1 is GTSNPN and CDR2 is SVGIG (reference sequence). CDR3 in amino acids: CAWSVTGSGSYNEQFF. The CDR3 bases are TGTGCCTGGAGTGTGACCGGGAGCGGTTCCTACAATGAGCAGTTCTTC.

V usage is TRBV5-6 and J usage is TRBJ2-7; 11 bases are a match to TRBD2. The CDR3 is 15 amino acids. Germline-derived CDR1 and CDR2 are SGHDT and YYEEEE. The junction had 5 bases not matched to a gene; V was cut back by 4 bases and J by 2 bases. CDR3 protein: CASSGVSGGAYEQYF. The DNA for the CDR3 is TGTGCCAGCAGCGGAGTTAGCGGGGGGGCCTACGAGCAGTACTTC.

J is TRBJ2-7 and V is TRBV2, with TRBD2 identical over 8 bases. The CDR3 consists of 15 residues. The J segment lost 3 bases and the V segment lost 0 bases, leaving 4 bases of the junction unmatched. The germline V gene encodes CDR1 SNHLY and CDR2 FYNNEI. The CDR3 spells CASSEAGTSNYEQYF. The CDR3 region has the DNA TGTGCCAGCAGTGAAGCGGGGACTAGTAACTACGAGCAGTACTTC.

This clone was seen only once. The chain combines TRBV19 with TRBJ2-1, with 10 bases aligning to TRBD1. The CDR3 covers 15 residues. V gave up 4 bases and J gave up 1 base; unmatched junction bases: 1. Germline loops: CDR1 LNHDA, CDR2 SQIVND (reference sequence). CDR3 residues: CASSRGQGSYNEQFF. The CDR3 DNA sequence: TGTGCCAGTAGTAGGGGACAGGGGTCCTACAATGAGCAGTTCTTC. The whole variable domain, filled in from reference TRBV19 and TRBJ2-1, reads DGGITQSPKYLFRKEGQNVTLSCEQNLNHDAMYWYRQDPGQGLRLIYYSQIVNDFQKGDIAEGYSVSREKKESFPLTVTSAQKNPTAFYLCASSRGQGSYNEQFFGPGTRLTVL.

The chain couples TRBV23-1 to TRBJ2-1; 13 nucleotides line up with TRBD2. TRBV23-1 is recorded as an ORF, its role being uncertain. The CDR3 consists of 14 residues. The junction had 5 bases not matched to a gene; V was cut back by 6 bases and J by 9 bases. This chain's CDR3 is CASRLAGGPGEQFF. DNA for the CDR3: TGCGCCAGCAGACTAGCGGGAGGGCCAGGTGAGCAGTTCTTC.

The chain has TRBV10-3 and TRBJ2-4, with 9 nucleotides matching TRBD2. J lost 6 bases, V lost 2 bases, and 5 bases had no gene match. The CDR3 consists of 15 residues. Germline V CDR1 and CDR2: ENHRY, SYGVKD. The CDR3 region has the DNA TGTGCCATCAGTGAGGGTGAAGCGGGAGGAAACATTCAGTACTTC. Encoded protein: CAISEGEAGGNIQYF.

This clone showed up just once. Sequence at one end of the junction differs from germline and may be a read error. V and J are TRBV7-7 and TRBJ2-7, with TRBD2 as a possible D gene (7 bases). Germline V gene sequence: CDR1 SSHAT, CDR2 FNYEAQ (reference sequence). This CDR3 is 15 amino acids long. The CDR3 region is CASSRAGGPSYEQYF. The DNA of the CDR3 is TGTGCTAGCAGCCGAGCCGGGGGGCCTTCCTACGAGCAGTACTTC. The complete variable domain, with remaining parts taken from reference TRBV7-7 and TRBJ2-7, reads GAGVSQSPRYKVTKRGQDVTLRCDPISSHATLYWYQQALGQGPEFLTYFNYEAQPDKSGLPSDRFSAERPEGSISTLTIQRTEQRDSAMYRCASSRAGGPSYEQYFGPGTRLTVT.

CDR3 loop: CASSYARRGREANEKLFF. CDR3 in DNA: TGTGCCAGCAGTTACGCCCGCAGGGGGCGGGAAGCTAATGAAAAACTGTTTTTT. The chain is built from TRBV6-2 or TRBV6-3 and TRBJ1-4; 8 bases align to TRBD1. The V segment lost 2 bases and the J segment 3 bases; nucleotides outside the gene matches: 11. This CDR3 comprises 18 residues. From germline, CDR1 is MNHEY and CDR2 SVGEGT.

The J gene is TRBJ2-2, the V gene TRBV5-1; 8 bases map to TRBD1. V shed 3 bases and J 0 bases; nucleotides not matched to a gene: 7. Germline CDR1 and CDR2: SGHRS and YFSETQ. The CDR3 totals 17 residues. In DNA form, the CDR3 reads TGCGCCAGCAGCTCGCGGGGACAGGCCACGAACACCGGGGAGCTGTTTTTT. This encodes CASSSRGQATNTGELFF. The complete variable domain, with remaining parts taken from reference TRBV5-1 and TRBJ2-2, reads KAGVTQTPRYLIKTRGQQVTLSCSPISGHRSVSWYQQTPGQGLQFLFEYFSETQRNKGNFPGRFSGRQFSNSRSEMNVSTLELGDSALYLCASSSRGQATNTGELFFGEGSRLTVL.

The V and J genes are TRBV4-2 and TRBJ1-2; D might be TRBD1 (5 bases). Between the trimmed V and J ends, which lost 4 bases and 3 bases, there was a span of 24 bases. The CDR3 is made up of 18 amino acids. Germline values: CDR1 LGHNA, CDR2 YNFKEQ. The CDR3 loop reads CASSPDFGGGSSDYGYTF. The DNA for the CDR3 is TGTGCCAGCAGCCCAGACTTCGGGGGGGGGTCGAGTGACTATGGCTACACCTTC.

This rearrangement joins TRBV6-2 or TRBV6-3 to TRBJ2-1; TRBD1 matches 8 bases. CDR1 and CDR2 from the germline V gene are MNHEY and SVGEGT. The CDR3 has 20 amino acids. V was pared by 0 bases and J by 0 bases, with 13 bases of the junction left unmatched. CDR3 amino acids: CASSYSGTGVLGSSYNEQFF. CDR3 DNA sequence: TGTGCCAGCAGTTACTCCGGGACAGGAGTTCTAGGGAGCTCCTACAATGAGCAGTTCTTC.

This chain joins TRBV12-3 or TRBV12-4 and TRBJ2-1; 7 nucleotides align to TRBD1. CDR3 length: 12 amino acids. J gave up 15 bases and V 5 bases, and 10 bases lay outside the gene matches. The CDR3 nucleotides read TGTGCCAGCAGTATAGACAGGGCTTCGGTGTTCTTC. This codes for CASSIDRASVFF.

The chain has TRBV6-5 and TRBJ1-2; D uncertain. From germline, CDR1 is MNHEY and CDR2 SVGAGI. The CDR3 length is 14 residues. V dropped 4 bases and J dropped 5 bases, with 14 bases sitting between them. The CDR3 DNA follows: TGTGCCAGCAGTTTTCAGCCCATCGGGTATGGCTACACCTTC. It codes for CASSFQPIGYGYTF.

A single count supports this clone. The V gene is TRBV7-9, the J gene TRBJ2-1, with D uncertain. CDR3 length: 15 residues. Germline CDR1 and CDR2: SEHNR and FQNEAQ (reference sequence). The germline V and J ends were trimmed by 2 bases and 6 bases, with 14 bases remaining between them. Written as DNA, the CDR3 is TGTGCCAGCAGCTTACCCCCGCGCTTCTCCAATGAGCAGTTCTTC. This sequence encodes CASSLPPRFSNEQFF.

This clone was observed a single time. This chain links TRBV5-5 with TRBJ1-1; 8 nucleotides agree with TRBD1. Per germline, CDR1 SGHKS and CDR2 YYEKEE (reference sequence). The CDR3 totals 18 residues. Trimming at V came to 4 bases and at J to 1 base, leaving 15 bases not matched to a gene. This chain's CDR3 is CASSLRIRTGLTNTEAFF. CDR3 nucleotide sequence: TGTGCCAGCAGCCTCCGAATTCGGACAGGGCTGACGAACACTGAAGCTTTCTTT.

This clone showed up just once. The chain links TRBV11-1 to TRBJ2-5; TRBD1 matches at 11 bases. This CDR3 spans 15 amino acids. Germline-derived CDR1 and CDR2 are SGHAT and FQDESV (reference sequence). The V and J ends lost 2 bases and 4 bases, in that order; junction bases with no gene match: 3. The CDR3 DNA reads as TGTGCCAGCAGCTTAAGGGGACAGGGGGGAGAGACCCAGTACTTC. This codes for CASSLRGQGGETQYF.

The V gene is TRBV7-9, the J gene TRBJ2-3, with 11 bases that match TRBD2. Germline values: CDR1 SEHNR, CDR2 FQNEAQ (reference sequence). This CDR3 contains 18 residues. With 4 bases clipped from V and 2 bases from J, the junction kept 11 bases outside the gene matches. CDR3 protein: CASSSLAGGFQDTDTQYF. The DNA of the CDR3 is TGTGCCAGCAGCTCTCTAGCGGGGGGCTTTCAAGACACAGATACGCAGTATTTT.

This rearrangement joins TRBV3-1 (or the pseudogene TRBV3-2) to TRBJ1-2, with TRBD1 matching over 8 bases. V dropped 4 bases and J dropped 5; count of bases not matched to a gene: 6. This CDR3 has 14 residues. Germline loops: CDR1 LGHDT, CDR2 YNNKEL (reference sequence). The DNA for the CDR3 is TGTGCCAGCAGCCCGCGACAGGGGTGGTATGGCTACACCTTC. Protein: CASSPRQGWYGYTF.

The V gene is TRBV2, the J gene TRBJ2-7; TRBD1 matches at 8 bases. Germline trimming cut 6 bases from V and 3 bases from J; bases unmatched to any gene: 7. Germline V CDR1 and CDR2: SNHLY, FYNNEI. This CDR3 is 14 amino acids long. The CDR3 spells CASSPGQEHYEQYF. CDR3 nucleotides: TGTGCCAGCAGCCCGGGACAGGAGCACTACGAGCAGTACTTC.

This clone showed up just a few times. The rearrangement links TRBV6-6 to TRBJ1-1, with D possibly being TRBD1 (5 bases). Germline assignment: CDR1 MNHNY and CDR2 SVGAGI (reference sequence). The CDR3 length is 14 residues. Trimming removed 5 bases from V and 3 bases from J, with 13 bases in between. CDR3 in amino acids: CASSLRLGDTEAFF. DNA for the CDR3: TGTGCCAGCAGTCTTCGCTTAGGGGACACTGAAGCTTTCTTT.

The rearrangement uses TRBV5-1 and TRBJ2-3, with D perhaps TRBD1 (5 bases). Trimming removed 2 bases at V and 2 bases at J, with 12 bases between. Germline V CDR1 and CDR2: SGHRS, YFSETQ. The CDR3 is made up of 15 amino acids. CDR3 coding DNA: TGCGCCAGCAGCTTAGGACAAACCAACACAGATACGCAGTATTTT. This encodes CASSLGQTNTDTQYF.

The gene calls are TRBV4-3 and TRBJ2-1; D is undetermined. Trimming took off 4 bases at V and 3 bases at J, with 16 bases between the two ends. Germline V gene data show CDR1 as LGHNA and CDR2 as YSLEER. The CDR3 is 16 amino acids. The DNA for the CDR3 is TGCGCCAGCAGCCCTCGACCCCTAGGAGACTACAATGAGCAGTTCTTC. Translating it yields CASSPRPLGDYNEQFF.

The chain links TRBV2 to TRBJ2-1; 9 bases are a match to TRBD2. Germline loops: CDR1 SNHLY, CDR2 FYNNEI. V dropped 11 bases and J dropped 7; count of bases not matched to a gene: 12. This CDR3 has 14 amino acids. The CDR3 region is CARGAGGQRNEQFF. CDR3 DNA sequence: TGTGCCCGCGGGGCGGGGGGGCAGAGAAATGAGCAGTTCTTC.

The chain recombines TRBV4-3 with TRBJ2-7; TRBD2 aligns across 9 bases. V dropped 0 bases and J dropped 2; count of bases not matched to a gene: 5. Germline V CDR1 and CDR2: LGHNA, YSLEER. The CDR3 spans 16 residues. CDR3 region: CASSQEASGVPYEQYF. CDR3 DNA: TGCGCCAGCAGCCAAGAGGCTAGCGGGGTTCCCTACGAGCAGTACTTC.

This chain connects TRBV27 to TRBJ2-1; unclear D gene. Germline CDR1 reads MNHEY; CDR2 reads SMNVEV (reference sequence). Trimming left V 6 bases short and J 5 bases short, with 11 bases between. The CDR3 covers 13 residues. This chain's CDR3 is CASSPLLNNEQFF. In nucleotides, the CDR3 is TGTGCCAGCAGCCCCCTCCTTAACAATGAGCAGTTCTTC.

This sequence joins TRBV5-6 and TRBJ2-7; 7 nucleotides agree with TRBD1. V shed 5 bases, J shed 7 bases, and the junction held 15 bases outside the gene matches. The CDR3 is made up of 15 amino acids. Germline V gene sequence: CDR1 SGHDT, CDR2 YYEEEE. DNA of the CDR3: TGTGCCAGCAGATTTGGCGGTGACAGGGCGTGGGAGCAGTACTTC. Protein product: CASRFGGDRAWEQYF.

The V and J genes are TRBV4-2 and TRBJ2-5, with 14 nucleotides matching TRBD2. V trimming: 3 bases; J trimming: 5 bases; junction bases outside the gene matches: 5. Germline V gene data show CDR1 as LGHNA and CDR2 as YNFKEQ. The CDR3 is 16 amino acids. The CDR3 region is CASSQQTSGGGETQYF. The CDR3 nucleotides are TGTGCCAGCAGCCAGCAGACTAGCGGGGGGGGCGAGACCCAGTACTTC.

The V and J genes are TRBV18 and TRBJ2-1; 15 bases align to TRBD2. CDR1 and CDR2 (germline): KGHSH, LQKENI. The V segment lost 3 bases and the J segment 7 bases; nucleotides outside the gene matches: 1. The CDR3 is 15 amino acids. Here the CDR3 DNA reads TGTGCCAGCTCACCTGGGACTAGCGGGAGGAATGAGCAGTTCTTC. The encoded protein is CASSPGTSGRNEQFF.